The clone carrying this T cell receptor (beta chain) showed up just a few times. Its antigen is unidentified. TCRdb reanalysed the 5' RACE reads using MiXCR and keeps one entry per CDR3 protein. The data contain 450,000 to 650,000 distinct CDR3 sequences, approximately 20% of them singletons. This entry is derived from a study of T-cell memory formation after mild COVID-19. Looking at the study overall: TCR clusters largely stayed donor specific.

Trimming cost V 3 bases and J 4 bases; bases outside gene matches: 2. The germline CDR1 and CDR2 sequences are LGHNA and YNFKEQ. The CDR3 runs 14 residues. Study-level results: Some responding clones appeared in pre-infection memory, suggesting cross-reactive memory joined.

The sequence came from an adult woman who had mild COVID-19 (a few samples of this study predate the infection). Cell type and time point are not known. This chain joins TRBV4-2 and TRBJ1-1, with 10 bases aligning to TRBD1. Sequenced sample: PBMCs or a T cell subset sorted from them (not recorded which). DNA of the CDR3: TGTGCCAGCAGCCAGGACAGGGGGTTCACTGAAGCTTTCTTT. It specifies CASSQDRGFTEAFF.